The 10 T cell receptor beta chains below were found in one sample sequenced in a study of cytomegalovirus exposure and HLA in healthy donors. The PCR made use of 60 Vbeta and 13 Jbeta primers. Clones were sequenced by immunoSEQ multiplex PCR, and TCRdb holds only the in-frame ones, with some missing. The sample shows around 150,000 clones, about 81% of them seen only once. Source material: PBMCs. The receptor set was obtained from a woman in her forties or fifties in good health and CMV-seropositive.

This chain joins TRBV6-1 and TRBJ1-2; D may be TRBD1 (6 bases). Per germline, CDR1 MNHNS and CDR2 SASEGT. The CDR3 consists of 14 residues. V was cut by 2 bases and J by 7 bases, with 14 bases left in between. CDR3: CASSERIGGRGYTF. The CDR3 bases are TGTGCCAGCAGTGAAAGGATCGGGGGGCGTGGCTACACCTTC.

V usage is TRBV27 and J usage is TRBJ2-7; D not certain. V was shortened by 6 bases and J by 3 bases, with 9 bases between the two germline ends. CDR1 is MNHEY and CDR2 is SMNVEV in the germline V gene (reference sequence). The CDR3 covers 12 residues. The CDR3: CASSSNIYEQYF. The CDR3 DNA reads TGTGCCAGCAGCAGTAATATCTACGAGCAGTACTTC.

The rearrangement joins TRBV5-1 to TRBJ2-1; possible D gene TRBD2, 7 bases. The CDR3 covers 16 residues. Germline lookup yields CDR1 SGHRS and CDR2 YFSETQ. V gave up 5 bases and J gave up 4 bases, with 19 bases separating them. CDR3 nucleotide sequence: TGCGCCAGCAGGCGCAGCGTCGGGGGGCCTTACAATGAGCAGTTCTTC. The encoded protein is CASRRSVGGPYNEQFF. The full variable domain, completed using reference TRBV5-1 and TRBJ2-1, is KAGVTQTPRYLIKTRGQQVTLSCSPISGHRSVSWYQQTPGQGLQFLFEYFSETQRNKGNFPGRFSGRQFSNSRSEMNVSTLELGDSALYLCASRRSVGGPYNEQFFGPGTRLTVL.

The rearrangement uses TRBV5-6 and TRBJ2-7; 13 positions agree with TRBD2. The CDR3 sequence is 17 residues long. The ends lost 3 bases at V and 7 bases at J; junction bases unmatched: 13. In germline, CDR1 is SGHDT, CDR2 YYEEEE. The CDR3 region has the DNA TGTGCCAGCAGCTCCCGGACTAGCGGGGGAAAACTAAGGGAGCAGTACTTC. Translation: CASSSRTSGGKLREQYF.

There are a few counts of this clone. The chain combines TRBV19 with TRBJ2-7, with TRBD1 matching over 8 bases. V lost 2 bases to trimming and J lost 5 bases; unmatched junction nucleotides: 8. Germline V lookup: CDR1 LNHDA, CDR2 SQIVND (reference sequence). The CDR3 runs 15 residues. The CDR3 is CASSISQGAVNEQYF. Here the CDR3 DNA reads TGTGCCAGTAGTATAAGCCAGGGGGCGGTCAACGAGCAGTACTTC. Full variable domain (outside the CDR3, taken from reference TRBV19 and TRBJ2-7): DGGITQSPKYLFRKEGQNVTLSCEQNLNHDAMYWYRQDPGQGLRLIYYSQIVNDFQKGDIAEGYSVSREKKESFPLTVTSAQKNPTAFYLCASSISQGAVNEQYFGPGTRLTVT.

The chain combines TRBV7-2 with TRBJ2-3; no definite D call. Deletions cut 1 base from V and 0 bases from J, with 8 bases between. The CDR3 is 15 residues long. Germline assignment: CDR1 SGHTA and CDR2 FQGNSA. The chain's CDR3 is CASSLVAQSTDTQYF. The CDR3 bases are TGTGCCAGCAGCTTAGTTGCGCAAAGCACAGATACGCAGTATTTT.

CDR3 sequence: CARIPRIMSNYGYTF. The DNA for the CDR3 is TGCGCCAGGATCCCGCGGATTATGTCTAACTATGGCTACACCTTC. The rearrangement links TRBV10-1 to TRBJ1-2; D call uncertain. Trimming stripped 9 bases from V and 0 bases from J, with 17 bases between. The CDR3 length is 15 residues. The germline gives CDR1 WNHNN, CDR2 SYGVQD (reference sequence).

V is TRBV5-4 and J is TRBJ2-1; D may be TRBD2 (5 bases). CDR3 size: 14 residues. The germline CDR1 and CDR2 sequences are SGHNT and YYREEE (reference sequence). Trimming removed 4 bases at V and 2 bases at J, with 10 bases between. The CDR3: CASSPGITYNEQFF. As DNA, the CDR3 is TGTGCCAGCAGCCCCGGGATCACCTACAATGAGCAGTTCTTC.

The rearrangement uses TRBV6-6 and TRBJ2-3; TRBD2 might be the D (5 bases). V lost 10 bases and J lost 4, with 21 bases in between. CDR1 and CDR2 from the germline V gene are MNHNY and SVGAGI (reference sequence). The CDR3 is 15 amino acids. In nucleotides, the CDR3 is TGTGCCACCGTAAACGGGAATTCTGATGCAGATACGCAGTATTTT. Its translation: CATVNGNSDADTQYF.

The V and J genes are TRBV5-4 and TRBJ1-1, with unresolved D. The germline V gene has CDR1 SGHNT and CDR2 YYREEE (reference sequence). V shed 6 bases and J shed 6 bases, with 18 bases lying between them. CDR3 length equals 14 residues. CDR3 sequence reads: CASIPAGGRAEAFF. CDR3 sequence (DNA): TGTGCCAGCATCCCCGCAGGAGGTCGGGCTGAAGCTTTCTTT.